Shown below are 13 T cell receptor beta chains from a single sample sequenced in a study of blood T cell repertoires in COVID-19. Method: immunoSEQ multiplex PCR; TCRdb's copy keeps in-frame clones and lacks some. This repertoire shows 390,000 or so clones, 80% to 90% found once; its top ten account for 0.9% to 1.1%. Sequenced sample: PBMCs or T cells enriched from blood (not recorded which). The receptors stem from a man aged 18 to 30 who had recovered from COVID-19.

The chain carries TRBV9 and TRBJ1-5; D gene unclear. V was pared by 0 bases and J by 5 bases, with 6 bases between. This CDR3 spans 13 amino acids. The germline V gene has CDR1 SGDLS and CDR2 YYNGEE. CDR3 loop: CASSVGHHQPQHF. As DNA, the CDR3 is TGTGCCAGCAGCGTAGGGCACCATCAGCCCCAGCATTTT.

The CDR3 spells CASSGGQAIIAYEQYF. The CDR3 DNA reads TGTGCCAGCAGCGGAGGACAGGCCATTATCGCCTACGAGCAGTACTTC. The rearrangement joins TRBV7-9 to TRBJ2-7; 7 bases agree with TRBD1. There are 16 residues in the CDR3. From germline, CDR1 is SEHNR and CDR2 FQNEAQ (reference sequence). V lost 5 bases to trimming and J lost 2 bases; unmatched junction nucleotides: 12.

The chain combines TRBV10-3 with TRBJ1-2; tentatively, D is TRBD1 (6 bases). In germline, CDR1 is ENHRY, CDR2 SYGVKD. V was cut by 8 bases and J by 3 bases, with 10 bases left in between. This CDR3 region has 12 residues. DNA of the CDR3: TGTGCCATCGGCAGGGGTGACTATGGCTACACCTTC. Translated, it gives CAIGRGDYGYTF.

The rearrangement links TRBV30 to TRBJ1-2, with a possible D match to TRBD1 (5 bases). This CDR3 has 12 residues. Trimming took off 3 bases at V and 4 bases at J, with 9 bases between the two ends. Germline CDR1 is GTSNPN and CDR2 is SVGIG (reference sequence). CDR3 in DNA: TGTGCCTGGAGCCCCGACAGCTATGGCTACACCTTC. Translation: CAWSPDSYGYTF.

V gene TRBV5-1 combines with J gene TRBJ2-3, with TRBD1 identical over 10 bases. Looked up from germline, CDR1 is SGHRS and CDR2 is YFSETQ. The CDR3 loop spans 14 amino acids. V dropped 5 bases and J dropped 4; count of bases not matched to a gene: 4. CDR3 DNA sequence: TGCGCCAGCAGTTTGACAGGGGGCCCAGATACGCAGTATTTT. It codes for CASSLTGGPDTQYF. The full variable domain, in which reference TRBV5-1 and TRBJ2-3 provide the parts outside the CDR3, is KAGVTQTPRYLIKTRGQQVTLSCSPISGHRSVSWYQQTPGQGLQFLFEYFSETQRNKGNFPGRFSGRQFSNSRSEMNVSTLELGDSALYLCASSLTGGPDTQYFGPGTRLTVL.

The CDR3 nucleotides are TGTGCCACCAGTGTTACCGGGACTAGCGGGATGGTCCATGAGCAGTTCTTC. Protein sequence: CATSVTGTSGMVHEQFF. The chain is built from TRBV24-1 and TRBJ2-1; 13 bases fit TRBD2. J was trimmed by 8 bases and V by 5 bases; bases with no gene match: 11. The CDR3 runs 17 residues. CDR1 and CDR2 from the germline V gene are KGHDR and SFDVKD.

This chain uses TRBV14 with TRBJ2-1; no reliable D call. V gave up 2 bases and J gave up 8 bases, with 7 bases separating them. The CDR3 consists of 12 residues. Germline V gene sequence: CDR1 SGHDN, CDR2 FVKESK. CDR3 sequence reads: CASSQQSYEQFF. The CDR3 nucleotides read TGTGCCAGCAGCCAACAGTCGTATGAGCAGTTCTTC.

This chain joins TRBV9 and TRBJ2-7, with 9 positions matching TRBD2. Losses at the gene ends were 4 bases for V and 2 bases for J; bases not matched to a gene: 13. CDR1 and CDR2 (germline): SGDLS, YYNGEE. This CDR3 is 17 amino acids long. Here the CDR3 DNA reads TGTGCCAGCAGCCCCAGTAGTTCTAGCGGGGTGCCCTACGAGCAGTACTTC. Its protein is CASSPSSSSGVPYEQYF.

This clone was detected a few times. The J gene is TRBJ1-4, the V gene TRBV29-1; tentative D call: TRBD1 (5 bases). CDR1 is SQVTM and CDR2 is ANQGSEA in the germline V gene. The germline V and J ends were trimmed by 1 base and 7 bases, with 10 bases remaining between them. The CDR3 spans 13 residues. CDR3 sequence: CSVEGAGGEKLFF. Written as DNA, the CDR3 is TGCAGCGTTGAAGGGGCGGGGGGTGAAAAACTGTTTTTT.

In DNA form, the CDR3 reads TGTGCCAGCAGTTACACTACCCGTGAAGGCTACACCTTC. Translation gives CASSYTTREGYTF. The chain uses TRBV6-5 and TRBJ1-2; no reliable D call. Trimming removed 2 bases at V and 8 bases at J, with 12 bases between. The CDR3 covers 13 residues. Germline assignment: CDR1 MNHEY and CDR2 SVGAGI.

This CDR3 reads CSVVLLSYEQYF. CDR3 coding DNA: TGCAGCGTTGTGTTACTCTCCTACGAGCAGTACTTC. The chain joins TRBV29-1 to TRBJ2-7; no firm D call. The CDR3 has 12 amino acids. The V end lost 4 bases, the J end lost 0 bases, and 7 bases lay between the germline ends. CDR1 and CDR2 (germline): SQVTM, ANQGSEA.

The V and J genes are TRBV10-1 and TRBJ2-2, with D uncertain. The length of the CDR3 is 15 residues. Trimming shortened V by 6 bases and J by 4 bases, and 15 bases separated the two germline ends. The germline V gene has CDR1 WNHNN and CDR2 SYGVQD (reference sequence). The CDR3: CASSPAQSSTGELFF. In DNA, the CDR3 is TGCGCCAGCAGCCCCGCGCAATCCTCCACCGGGGAGCTGTTTTTT.

This rearrangement joins TRBV10-1 to TRBJ1-3; D remains unclear. Trimming shortened V by 4 bases and J by 0 bases, and 7 bases separated the two germline ends. The CDR3 consists of 14 residues. Per germline, CDR1 WNHNN and CDR2 SYGVQD (reference sequence). CDR3 sequence: CASSAGLSGNTIYF. The CDR3, as DNA: TGCGCCAGCAGTGCAGGACTCTCTGGAAACACCATATATTTT.